This T cell receptor (beta chain) was identified during a study of blood T cell repertoires in COVID-19. Across the whole study: T cells, B-cell-depleted T cells, or PBMCs provided the cDNA or gDNA that served as material.

Germline V gives CDR1 SGHRS, CDR2 YFSETQ. This CDR3 is built from 14 residues. Trimming cost V 5 bases and J 1 base; bases outside gene matches: 4. Under the authors' procedure: Amplification of reference gene primers was used by the study to estimate nucleated cell counts. The repertoire was sequenced with immunoSEQ multiplex PCR; TCRdb's copy has only in-frame clones and lacks some. V and J calls and clone size are as listed in that table; D and trimming were resolved from the DNA. The sample holds under 200,000 clones; more than 85% are singletons and the top ten take 5.5% to 8.5%. This clonotype was obtained from an elderly woman in a cohort sampled during active or convalescent COVID-19. The chain is built from TRBV5-1 and TRBJ1-1; 8 bases line up with TRBD1. Sequencing used peripheral blood. In nucleotides, the CDR3 is TGCGCCAGCAGATTGACAGGGGCGAACACTGAAGCTTTCTTT. Protein product: CASRLTGANTEAFF. The whole variable domain, filled in from reference TRBV5-1 and TRBJ1-1, reads KAGVTQTPRYLIKTRGQQVTLSCSPISGHRSVSWYQQTPGQGLQFLFEYFSETQRNKGNFPGRFSGRQFSNSRSEMNVSTLELGDSALYLCASRLTGANTEAFFGQGTRLTVV.